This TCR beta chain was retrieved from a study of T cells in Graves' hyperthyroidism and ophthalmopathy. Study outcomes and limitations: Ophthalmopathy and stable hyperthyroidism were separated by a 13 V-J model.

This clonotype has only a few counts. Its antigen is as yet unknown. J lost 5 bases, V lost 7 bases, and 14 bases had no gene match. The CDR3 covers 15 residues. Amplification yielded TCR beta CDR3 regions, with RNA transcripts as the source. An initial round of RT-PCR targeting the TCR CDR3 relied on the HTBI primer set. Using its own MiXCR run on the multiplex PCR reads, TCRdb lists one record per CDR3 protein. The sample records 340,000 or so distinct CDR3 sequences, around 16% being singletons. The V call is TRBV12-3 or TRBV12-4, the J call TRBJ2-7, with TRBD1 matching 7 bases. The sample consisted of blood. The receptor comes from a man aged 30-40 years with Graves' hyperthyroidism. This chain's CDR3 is CASTRPGQGVNEQYF. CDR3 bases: TGTGCCAGCACCCGACCTGGGCAGGGGGTCAACGAGCAGTACTTC.